The 18 T cell receptor beta chains listed next were all sequenced from one sample in a study of cytomegalovirus exposure and HLA in healthy donors. PCR used 60 Vbeta primers and 13 Jbeta primers. The repertoire was sequenced with immunoSEQ multiplex PCR; TCRdb's copy has only in-frame clones and lacks some. The table lists 200,000 or so clones, about 79% of them singletons. Material: PBMCs. These receptors all come from a boy aged 2-9 years in good health and CMV-seronegative.

The gene calls are TRBV29-1 and TRBJ2-5, with D perhaps matching TRBD2 (5 bases). Trimming took 4 bases from V and 2 from J, leaving 11 bases between them. CDR3 length: 13 residues. CDR1 and CDR2 (germline): SQVTM, ANQGSEA. CDR3: CSVVLGGQETQYF. The CDR3 coding sequence is TGCAGCGTTGTACTCGGAGGACAAGAGACCCAGTACTTC.

This chain joins TRBV20-1 and TRBJ1-1; D is possibly TRBD1 (5 bases). With 3 bases removed from V and 13 bases from J, the gap between germline ends came to 9 bases. Germline V lookup: CDR1 DFQATT, CDR2 SNEGSKA (reference sequence). This CDR3 comprises 9 residues. The CDR3: CSASSGGFF. CDR3 sequence (DNA): TGCAGTGCTAGCTCCGGGGGTTTCTTT.

The V call is TRBV7-9, the J call TRBJ1-1, with 8 bases that match TRBD1. The CDR3 is 12 residues long. CDR1 SEHNR and CDR2 FQNEAQ come from the germline V gene (reference sequence). The ends lost 5 bases at V and 10 bases at J; junction bases unmatched: 6. Here the CDR3 DNA reads TGTGCCAGCAGCCCAGGACAGGGAAGAGCTTTCTTT. It yields the protein CASSPGQGRAFF. The complete variable domain, with remaining parts taken from reference TRBV7-9 and TRBJ1-1, reads DTGVSQNPRHKITKRGQNVTFRCDPISEHNRLYWYRQTLGQGPEFLTYFQNEAQLEKSRLLSDRFSAERPKGSFSTLEIQRTEQGDSAMYLCASSPGQGRAFFGQGTRLTVV.

This clone was seen just once. This chain connects TRBV7-3 to TRBJ2-6, with 10 bases aligning to TRBD2. Germline CDR1 is SGHTA and CDR2 is FQGTGA. The junction had 3 bases not matched to a gene; V was cut back by 5 bases and J by 2 bases. This CDR3 has 16 residues. The CDR3 nucleotides are TGTGCCAGCAGCCAGCGGGGGGGCGCTGGGGCCAACGTCCTGACTTTC. It translates to CASSQRGGAGANVLTF.

Turning to this clone: The germline gene is not matched at one end of the junction; a read error may be the cause. The chain recombines TRBV7-2 with TRBJ2-3; a possible D gene is TRBD2 (5 bases). The germline CDR1 and CDR2 sequences are SGHTA and FQGNSA. CDR3 size: 13 residues. The CDR3 protein is CASNRTPGNTRYF. The CDR3 DNA follows: TGTGCCAGCAACCGAACGCCGGGGAATACGCGGTATTTT.

This clone was recorded only once. The rearrangement uses TRBV13 and TRBJ1-2; D ambiguous. V lost 1 base, J lost 2 bases, and 11 bases lay in between. The V gene's germline CDR1 is PRHDT and CDR2 FYEKMQ (reference sequence). This CDR3 has 15 residues. CDR3 residues: CASSLDLNINYGYTF. The CDR3 coding sequence is TGTGCCAGCAGCTTAGACCTCAACATAAACTATGGCTACACCTTC.

J is TRBJ2-1 and V is TRBV5-1; 10 nucleotides line up with TRBD2. V shed 0 bases and J 5 bases; nucleotides not matched to a gene: 2. Germline V CDR1 and CDR2: SGHRS, YFSETQ. CDR3 size: 15 residues. CDR3 amino acids: CASSLDSGGHNEQFF. The CDR3 DNA is TGCGCCAGCAGCTTGGATAGCGGGGGGCACAATGAGCAGTTCTTC.

This clone has more than one count but fewer than ten. The V call is TRBV7-2, the J call TRBJ2-1, with D possibly being TRBD2 (6 bases). Trimming removed 6 bases at V and 0 bases at J, with 12 bases between. The CDR3 extends over 15 amino acids. The germline V gene has CDR1 SGHTA and CDR2 FQGNSA. CDR3 in amino acids: CASRGTPSSYNEQFF. CDR3 in DNA: TGTGCCAGCAGGGGGACTCCAAGCTCCTACAATGAGCAGTTCTTC.

This clone was recorded a few times. The J gene is TRBJ1-1, the V gene TRBV7-9; 8 bases are a match to TRBD1. The CDR3 consists of 19 residues. Per the germline V gene, CDR1 is SEHNR and CDR2 is FQNEAQ (reference sequence). V was clipped by 0 bases and J by 0 bases; unmatched bases: 12. The CDR3: CASSLAGQGSTRMNTEAFF. CDR3 coding DNA: TGTGCCAGCAGCTTAGCAGGACAGGGAAGTACTCGTATGAACACTGAAGCTTTCTTT.

V and J are TRBV7-9 and TRBJ2-5; D remains ambiguous. The CDR3 has 14 residues. Germline CDR1 reads SEHNR; CDR2 reads FQNEAQ (reference sequence). V lost 1 base and J 4 bases, leaving 10 bases between the germline ends. The CDR3 DNA sequence: TGTGCCAGCAGCTTAGAGAGGTGGTCAGAGACCCAGTACTTC. Its translation: CASSLERWSETQYF.

The chain combines TRBV4-1 with TRBJ2-5, with 9 bases fitting TRBD2. Trimming took 3 bases from V and 2 from J; bases not matched to a gene: 4. Germline loops: CDR1 MGHRA, CDR2 YSYEKL. The CDR3 spans 15 residues. The CDR3 DNA follows: TGCGCCAGCAGCCACTTTAGCGGGGGACAAGAGACCCAGTACTTC. Amino acid sequence: CASSHFSGGQETQYF.

The rearrangement links TRBV5-1 to TRBJ1-2, with 10 bases fitting TRBD1. This CDR3 has 15 amino acids. In germline, CDR1 is SGHRS, CDR2 YFSETQ. V was pared by 4 bases and J by 3 bases, with 6 bases of the junction left unmatched. CDR3 sequence: CASSLQTGGDYGYTF. CDR3 DNA: TGCGCCAGCAGCCTTCAGACAGGGGGCGACTATGGCTACACCTTC.

In DNA form, the CDR3 reads TGTGCCAGCAGCGAAGGGACAAACTATGGCTACACCTTC. Amino acids: CASSEGTNYGYTF. This rearrangement joins TRBV7-2 to TRBJ1-2, with D possibly matching TRBD1 (6 bases). Per the germline V gene, CDR1 is SGHTA and CDR2 is FQGNSA. V was pared by 5 bases and J by 2 bases, with 9 bases between. The CDR3 extends over 13 amino acids.

This clone appeared a few times. J is TRBJ2-3 and V is TRBV4-2; 9 nucleotides align to TRBD2. The CDR3 loop spans 16 amino acids. From germline, CDR1 is LGHNA and CDR2 YNFKEQ. V shed 4 bases and J 5 bases; nucleotides not matched to a gene: 10. CDR3 sequence (DNA): TGTGCCAGCAGCCGACTCTCGCGGGGGGGCGGAGATACGCAGTATTTT. Translation gives CASSRLSRGGGDTQYF.

The chain employs TRBV6-5 and TRBJ1-5, with 9 bases aligning to TRBD1. Germline values: CDR1 MNHEY, CDR2 SVGAGI. J was trimmed by 5 bases and V by 6 bases; bases with no gene match: 2. CDR3 length equals 13 residues. For the CDR3, the DNA is TGTGCCAGCAGGAGGACAGGGGATCAGCCCCAGCATTTT. It codes for CASRRTGDQPQHF.

This clone was found a few times. The chain has TRBV9 and TRBJ2-2; 9 nucleotides agree with TRBD2. Unmatched junction bases numbered 10, after V lost 4 bases and J lost 0 bases. The germline CDR1 and CDR2 sequences are SGDLS and YYNGEE. This CDR3 has 18 residues. CDR3 sequence reads: CASSPQAGGPSNTGELFF. The DNA for the CDR3 is TGTGCCAGCAGCCCCCAAGCGGGGGGCCCATCGAACACCGGGGAGCTGTTTTTT.

V is TRBV2 and J is TRBJ2-3; TRBD2 agrees at 9 bases. The germline V gene has CDR1 SNHLY and CDR2 FYNNEI. The V and J ends lost 3 bases and 2 bases, in that order; junction bases with no gene match: 3. The CDR3 spans 15 residues. The CDR3, as DNA: TGTGCCAGCAGTGACAGCGGGGGGCCCACAGATACGCAGTATTTT. It specifies CASSDSGGPTDTQYF.

The chain uses TRBV5-1 and TRBJ2-7; no firm D call. The ends were cut back, 0 bases at V and 3 bases at J, with 10 bases in the middle. The CDR3 runs to 14 residues. Germline V gene sequence: CDR1 SGHRS, CDR2 YFSETQ. The CDR3 nucleotides are TGCGCCAGCAGCTTGGACGCAGGATTCTACGAGCAGTACTTC. Translating it yields CASSLDAGFYEQYF.